Listed here are 5 T cell receptor beta chains from one sample, sequenced in a study of cytomegalovirus exposure and HLA in healthy donors. The PCR contained 60 Vbeta and 13 Jbeta primers. Produced via immunoSEQ multiplex PCR; TCRdb's table is partial and in-frame only. Found here are 150,000 to 200,000 clones, about 79% of them singletons; the top ten hold about 2.2%. Sequenced sample: PBMCs. Every receptor here comes from a woman between 45 and 60 years old in good health and CMV-seronegative.

The table lists this clone with a few counts. The V call is TRBV6-5, the J call TRBJ1-6; 7 nucleotides match TRBD1. Germline-derived CDR1 and CDR2 are MNHEY and SVGAGI. This CDR3 spans 15 amino acids. V trimming: 2 bases; J trimming: 10 bases; junction bases outside the gene matches: 8. The CDR3 protein is CASSYQDRVGSPLHF. As DNA, the CDR3 is TGTGCCAGCAGTTACCAAGACAGGGTCGGATCACCCCTCCACTTT.

This clone was seen more than once but under ten times. V is TRBV4-1 and J is TRBJ2-1; TRBD1 aligns across 7 bases. V lost 0 bases, J lost 4 bases, and 6 bases stayed unmatched. Per the germline V gene, CDR1 is MGHRA and CDR2 is YSYEKL. There are 16 residues in the CDR3. The CDR3 region has the DNA TGCGCCAGCAGCCAAGACGAACAGGGGAGTTACAATGAGCAGTTCTTC. This gives the protein CASSQDEQGSYNEQFF.

This chain joins TRBV18 and TRBJ2-4; 8 positions agree with TRBD1. This CDR3 has 15 residues. CDR1 KGHSH and CDR2 LQKENI come from the germline V gene. The V segment lost 4 bases and the J segment 3 bases; nucleotides outside the gene matches: 5. The CDR3 region has the DNA TGTGCCAGCTCACACGACAGGGGTGGCAAAAACATTCAGTACTTC. Amino acids: CASSHDRGGKNIQYF.

V is TRBV2 and J is TRBJ1-5; D not certain. The length of the CDR3 is 14 residues. The ends were cut back, 6 bases at V and 3 bases at J, with 12 bases in the middle. CDR1 and CDR2 from the germline V gene are SNHLY and FYNNEI. In DNA form, the CDR3 reads TGTGCCAGCAGCGTCCCCCAGTACAATCAGCCCCAGCATTTT. Protein sequence: CASSVPQYNQPQHF.

On this clone: This CDR3 is missing its conserved last phenylalanine or tryptophan, likely due to a read error. The DNA is omitted, as the CDR3 cannot be located on it reliably, and the CDR3 follows TCRdb's listing. The V gene is TRBV30, the J gene TRBJ1-3. Germline CDR1 GTSNPN, CDR2 SVGIG (reference sequence). The CDR3 spans 14 amino acids, including both terminal residues. This chain's CDR3 is CAWSVRGGKGRTRV.